A single sample gave rise to the 8 T cell receptor beta chains below, sequenced in a study of monozygotic twins with cystic fibrosis. Some clones are missing from TCRdb's copy, which holds only in-frame ones; the method was immunoSEQ multiplex PCR. Among over 30,000 clones listed, approximately 72% were seen once. Material: blood. Every receptor here comes from a girl aged 10 to 17 with cystic fibrosis.

V usage is TRBV9 and J usage is TRBJ2-1, with 7 bases identical to TRBD2. V was clipped by 4 bases and J by 2 bases; unmatched bases: 9. The germline V gene encodes CDR1 SGDLS and CDR2 YYNGEE. This CDR3 spans 16 amino acids. CDR3 nucleotides: TGTGCCAGCAGCATCACCAGCGGGAAGGCCTACAATGAGCAGTTCTTC. Translated, it gives CASSITSGKAYNEQFF.

There are a few counts of this clone. The chain links TRBV6-5 to TRBJ2-5; D perhaps matches TRBD1 (6 bases). This CDR3 region has 14 residues. Trimming took off 5 bases at V and 5 bases at J, with 15 bases between the two ends. Germline V gene data show CDR1 as MNHEY and CDR2 as SVGAGI. The CDR3 loop is CASSPKTGSETQYF. In DNA form, the CDR3 reads TGTGCCAGCAGTCCTAAAACAGGGTCGGAGACCCAGTACTTC.

CDR3 loop: CSVELLTGFGTEAFF. CDR3 bases: TGCAGCGTTGAGTTATTGACAGGGTTCGGCACTGAAGCTTTCTTT. This chain joins TRBV29-1 and TRBJ1-1, with TRBD1 identical over 7 bases. This CDR3 has 15 residues. The germline V gene has CDR1 SQVTM and CDR2 ANQGSEA. The trim removed 3 bases at V and 4 bases at J, leaving 11 bases unmatched. The complete variable domain, with remaining parts taken from reference TRBV29-1 and TRBJ1-1, reads SAVISQKPSRDICQRGTSLTIQCQVDSQVTMMFWYRQQPGQSLTLIATANQGSEATYESGFVIDKFPISRPNLTFSTLTVSNMSPEDSSIYLCSVELLTGFGTEAFFGQGTRLTVV.

The CDR3 is CAISRGKGNTEAFF. CDR3 nucleotide sequence: TGTGCCATCAGCAGGGGAAAGGGGAACACTGAAGCTTTCTTT. This rearrangement joins TRBV10-3 to TRBJ1-1; D possibly corresponds to TRBD1 (6 bases). The V and J ends lost 6 bases and 1 base respectively, with 12 bases between them. The CDR3 consists of 14 residues. Germline V CDR1 and CDR2: ENHRY, SYGVKD.

The J gene is TRBJ2-5, the V gene TRBV18; D unclear. CDR1 is KGHSH and CDR2 is LQKENI in the germline V gene. The ends were cut back, 5 bases at V and 5 bases at J, with 9 bases in the middle. This CDR3 has 12 amino acids. The CDR3 region is CASSTREETQYF. In DNA form, the CDR3 reads TGTGCCAGCTCAACCAGAGAGGAGACCCAGTACTTC.

This chain uses TRBV6-6 with TRBJ1-1; possible D gene TRBD1, 5 bases. Per germline, CDR1 MNHNY and CDR2 SVGAGI (reference sequence). Trimming removed 7 bases at V and 1 base at J, with 13 bases between. The CDR3 sequence is 14 residues long. DNA for the CDR3: TGTGCCAGCACCTCTTACCAGGGGAACACTGAAGCTTTCTTT. This gives the protein CASTSYQGNTEAFF.

The chain uses TRBV7-8 and TRBJ1-1, with D possibly TRBD1 on 5 matching bases. V lost 3 bases and J 1 base, leaving 9 bases between the germline ends. The CDR3 is 14 residues long. Germline V gene lookup returns CDR1 SGHVS and CDR2 FQNEAQ. The CDR3 protein is CASSFGGRNTEAFF. In nucleotides, the CDR3 is TGTGCCAGCAGCTTCGGGGGACGGAACACTGAAGCTTTCTTT. Supplemented by reference TRBV7-8 and TRBJ1-1, the full variable domain reads GAGVSQSPRYKVAKRGQDVALRCDPISGHVSLFWYQQALGQGPEFLTYFQNEAQLDKSGLPSDRFFAERPEGSVSTLKIQRTQQEDSAVYLCASSFGGRNTEAFFGQGTRLTVV.

A note on this clone: The junction departs from the called germline gene at one end, perhaps through a read error. This chain uses TRBV2 with TRBJ1-2; D is ambiguous. Germline-derived CDR1 and CDR2 are SNHLY and FYNNEI. This CDR3 is built from 13 residues. The CDR3, as DNA: TGTGCCAGCAGTGAAGCGCGGACCCAGACTAGATCCTTC. The encoded protein is CASSEARTQTRSF.